Below are 16 T cell receptor beta chains sequenced from a single sample in a study of regulatory T cells in long-lasting Graves disease. Time point: newly diagnosed GD, antithyroid drugs for less than 3 months. From RNA extracted from PBMCs, the TCR library was made. Construction of the TCR beta libraries employed iRepertoire HTBI primers in conjunction with Arm-PCR of CDR3 regions. TCRdb ran MiXCR on the multiplex PCR reads and lists one entry per CDR3 protein. The table shows roughly 380,000 distinct CDR3 sequences, with about 14% occurring only once. Here the sequenced sample was peripheral blood mononuclear cells (PBMCs), taken at new diagnosis, from a patient treated with antithyroid drugs. These receptors all come from a female donor with Graves disease.

This clonotype was detected only a few times. The chain couples TRBV30 to TRBJ2-1; the D gene is possibly TRBD1 (6 bases). Trimming took off 4 bases at V and 0 bases at J, with 10 bases between the two ends. The CDR3 runs 14 residues. Per germline, CDR1 GTSNPN and CDR2 SVGIG (reference sequence). The CDR3: CAWNQGRSYNEQFF. The CDR3 nucleotides are TGTGCCTGGAATCAGGGGCGCTCCTACAATGAGCAGTTCTTC.

The chain joins TRBV28 to TRBJ1-2, with no clear D. V lost 3 bases, J lost 4 bases, and 12 bases lay in between. Germline V gene sequence: CDR1 MDHEN, CDR2 SYDVKM. CDR3 length equals 14 residues. The DNA of the CDR3 is TGTGCCAGCAGTTTGACGGGGATCGTCTATGGCTACACCTTC. Protein product: CASSLTGIVYGYTF.

This clonotype has a handful of counts. The junction departs from germline at one end; a sequencing error may be responsible. V gene TRBV29-1 combines with J gene TRBJ2-3; 14 nucleotides line up with TRBD2. This CDR3 has 15 residues. The V gene's germline CDR1 is SQVTM and CDR2 ANQGSEA. This CDR3 is CSAAGTSGGTNTQYF. Written as DNA, the CDR3 is TGCAGCGCCGCGGGGACTAGCGGGGGCACAAATACGCAGTATTTT.

The DNA for the CDR3 is TGCGCCAGCAGCCCCTACGCCGGGCCCATCCTGAGCAATCAGCCCCAGCATTTT. It yields the protein CASSPYAGPILSNQPQHF. The chain links TRBV4-1 to TRBJ1-5; no clear D. With 4 bases removed from V and 1 base from J, the gap between germline ends came to 20 bases. The CDR3 has 18 residues. The germline CDR1 and CDR2 sequences are MGHRA and YSYEKL.

The sample holds a few counts of this clonotype. A clone one base away is much larger, so this may be a read error. The V call is TRBV12-3 or TRBV12-4, the J call TRBJ1-5; D not certain. The V end was cut by 5 bases, the J end by 0 bases, with 26 bases between. This CDR3 has 20 amino acids. The CDR3 DNA is TGTGCCAGCAGTCCACCAACCATCACCCCGGACGGGTATAGCAATCAGCCCCAGCATTTT. Amino acids: CASSPPTITPDGYSNQPQHF.

This clonotype occurred a few times. The chain links TRBV20-1 to TRBJ2-7, with D perhaps TRBD1 or TRBD2 (5 bases each). V was trimmed by 3 bases and J by 0 bases, leaving 9 bases between them. CDR3 size: 13 residues. The germline V gene has CDR1 DFQATT and CDR2 SNEGSKA (reference sequence). This chain's CDR3 is CSARGRSSYEQYF. CDR3 in DNA: TGCAGTGCTAGGGGACGTAGCTCCTACGAGCAGTACTTC.

This clonotype was counted at least ten times. The rearrangement joins TRBV4-3 to TRBJ1-2; 8 bases agree with TRBD1. J gave up 2 bases and V 4 bases, and 6 bases lay outside the gene matches. Germline CDR1 LGHNA, CDR2 YSLEER. There are 15 residues in the CDR3. The CDR3 nucleotides are TGCGCCAGCAGCCTGGAGACAGGGGACAACTATGGCTACACCTTC. Its protein is CASSLETGDNYGYTF.

This clonotype was found many times. This chain uses TRBV6-5 with TRBJ2-5, with D perhaps TRBD1 (5 bases). The V end was cut by 0 bases, the J end by 4 bases, with 12 bases between. Germline lookup yields CDR1 MNHEY and CDR2 SVGAGI. The CDR3 totals 15 residues. CDR3 residues: CASSYSLGVGETQYF. In nucleotides, the CDR3 is TGTGCCAGCAGTTACTCGTTAGGGGTGGGAGAGACCCAGTACTTC.

Ten or more counts support this clonotype. The rearrangement uses TRBV7-2 and TRBJ2-7, with D tentatively TRBD2 (5 bases). The CDR3 covers 13 residues. CDR1 is SGHTA, CDR2 FQGNSA, per germline. The V end lost 5 bases, the J end lost 7 bases, and 15 bases lay between the germline ends. The CDR3 nucleotides are TGTGCCAGCAGCACCTCCACTAGAAAGGAGCAGTACTTC. It specifies CASSTSTRKEQYF.

This clonotype was recorded many times. This chain joins TRBV12-3 or TRBV12-4 and TRBJ1-6; D gene unclear. The V end lost 3 bases, the J end lost 0 bases, and 9 bases lay between the germline ends. The CDR3 covers 16 residues. CDR3 in DNA: TGTGCCAGCAGTTTTGATGGTTTCTCCTATAATTCACCCCTCCACTTT. Translation: CASSFDGFSYNSPLHF.

The sample holds many counts of this clonotype. V is TRBV28 and J is TRBJ2-3; 8 positions agree with TRBD2. V shed 6 bases, J shed 1 base, and the junction held 9 bases outside the gene matches. The CDR3 covers 16 residues. CDR1 is MDHEN and CDR2 is SYDVKM in the germline V gene. CDR3 region: CASSLTSGVRTDTQYF. For the CDR3, the DNA is TGTGCCAGCAGCCTTACTAGCGGAGTACGCACAGATACGCAGTATTTT.

This clonotype has a single count. The chain links TRBV7-9 to TRBJ2-6, with 7 bases aligning to TRBD2. The germline gives CDR1 SEHNR, CDR2 FQNEAQ (reference sequence). This CDR3 has 23 residues. V shed 10 bases and J 0 bases; nucleotides not matched to a gene: 30. CDR3 sequence reads: CATDSISKGGRQTRISGANVLTF. DNA of the CDR3: TGTGCCACCGATTCTATCTCCAAGGGAGGGAGGCAGACTAGAATCTCTGGGGCCAACGTCCTGACTTTC.

This clonotype occurred many times. The genes are TRBV11-2 and TRBJ2-1; 13 bases line up with TRBD2. Germline lookup yields CDR1 SGHAT and CDR2 FQNNGV. Unmatched junction bases numbered 8, after V lost 2 bases and J lost 7 bases. The CDR3 has 17 amino acids. CDR3 in DNA: TGTGCCAGCAGCTTAACCCGACTAGCGGGAGGAATAAATGAGCAGTTCTTC. It is translated as CASSLTRLAGGINEQFF.

This clonotype was detected many times. The chain recombines TRBV4-3 with TRBJ2-2; no clear D. The CDR3 totals 15 residues. The V end lost 2 bases, the J end lost 6 bases, and 13 bases lay between the germline ends. Per the germline V gene, CDR1 is LGHNA and CDR2 is YSLEER. Written as DNA, the CDR3 is TGCGCCAGCAGCCAATACAGCATTGGGGCCGGGGAGCTGTTTTTT. Amino acids: CASSQYSIGAGELFF.

This clonotype showed up many times. V is TRBV7-2 and J is TRBJ1-1; no reliable D call. Germline values: CDR1 SGHTA, CDR2 FQGNSA. Deletions cut 7 bases from V and 5 bases from J, with 17 bases between. CDR3 length: 14 amino acids. In nucleotides, the CDR3 is TGTGCCAGCACCCCGAGAACCGGGCAAACTGAAGCTTTCTTT. This sequence encodes CASTPRTGQTEAFF. Together with reference TRBV7-2 and TRBJ1-1, the CDR3 gives the full variable domain: GAGVSQSPSNKVTEKGKDVELRCDPISGHTALYWYRQSLGQGLEFLIYFQGNSAPDKSGLPSDRFSAERTGGSVSTLTIQRTQQEDSAVYLCASTPRTGQTEAFFGQGTRLTVV.

This clonotype has at least ten counts. The gene calls are TRBV4-1 and TRBJ1-3; D gene unclear. CDR3 length: 13 residues. V dropped 3 bases and J dropped 2 bases, with 5 bases sitting between them. CDR1 is MGHRA, CDR2 YSYEKL, per germline. CDR3 sequence: CASSHRTGNTIYF. In DNA form, the CDR3 reads TGCGCCAGCAGCCACAGAACTGGAAACACCATATATTTT.